Below, one T cell receptor beta chain is given with its context. The method was immunoSEQ multiplex PCR; TCRdb's version includes in-frame clones alone and lacks a portion of them. In the table there are 65,000 to 100,000 clones, 90% to 95% of which are singletons. These data are taken from a study of control samples from healthy donors and cancer patients. CDR1 is LNHDA and CDR2 is SQIVND in the germline V gene (reference sequence). The CDR3 is 15 amino acids. Trimming removed 2 bases from V and 1 base from J, with 11 bases in between. The origin of this receptor is a man aged 50-59 years in good health. Sequenced: blood. J is TRBJ1-2 and V is TRBV19; no clear D gene. CDR3 DNA: TGTGCCAGTAGTATAAGCATGCCTCGTAACTATGGCTACACCTTC. Translated, it gives CASSISMPRNYGYTF.